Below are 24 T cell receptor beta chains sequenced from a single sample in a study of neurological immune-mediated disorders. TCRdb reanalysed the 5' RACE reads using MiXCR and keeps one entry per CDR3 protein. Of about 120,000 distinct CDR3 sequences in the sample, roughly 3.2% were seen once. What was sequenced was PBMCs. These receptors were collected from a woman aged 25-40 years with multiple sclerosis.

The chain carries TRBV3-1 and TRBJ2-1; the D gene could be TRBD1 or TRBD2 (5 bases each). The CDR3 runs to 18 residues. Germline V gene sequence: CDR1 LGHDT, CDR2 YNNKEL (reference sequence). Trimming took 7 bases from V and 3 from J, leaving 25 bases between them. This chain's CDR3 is CASTSMGETGTLYNEQFF. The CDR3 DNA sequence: TGTGCCAGCACCAGCATGGGGGAAACCGGGACCCTCTACAATGAGCAGTTCTTC.

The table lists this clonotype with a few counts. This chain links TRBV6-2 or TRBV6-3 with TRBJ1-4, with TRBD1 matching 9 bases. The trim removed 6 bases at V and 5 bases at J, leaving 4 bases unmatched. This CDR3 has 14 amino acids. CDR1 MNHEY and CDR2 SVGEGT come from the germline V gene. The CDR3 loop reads CASSLGQGNEKLFF. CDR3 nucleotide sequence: TGTGCCAGCAGCCTCGGACAGGGGAATGAAAAACTGTTTTTT.

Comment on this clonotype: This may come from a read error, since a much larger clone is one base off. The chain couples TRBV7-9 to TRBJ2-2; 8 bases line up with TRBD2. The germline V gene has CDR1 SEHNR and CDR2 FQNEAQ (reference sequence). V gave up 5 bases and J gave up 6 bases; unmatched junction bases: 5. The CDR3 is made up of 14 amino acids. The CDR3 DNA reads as TGTGCCAGCAGCAAAACCGGGGGGGCCGGGGAGCTGTTTTTT. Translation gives CASSKTGGAGELFF.

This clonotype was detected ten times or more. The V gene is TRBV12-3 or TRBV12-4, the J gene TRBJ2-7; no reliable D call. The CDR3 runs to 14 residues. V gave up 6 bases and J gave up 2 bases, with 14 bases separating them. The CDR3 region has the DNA TGTGCCAGCAGAAGAGGTACCACGCCCTACGAGCAGTACTTC. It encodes CASRRGTTPYEQYF.

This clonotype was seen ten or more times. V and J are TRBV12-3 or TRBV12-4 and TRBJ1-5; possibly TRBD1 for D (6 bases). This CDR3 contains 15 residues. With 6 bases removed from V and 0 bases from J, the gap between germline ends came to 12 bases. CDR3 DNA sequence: TGTGCCAGCAGAGTAGGACAGCTTAGCAATCAGCCCCAGCATTTT. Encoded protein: CASRVGQLSNQPQHF.

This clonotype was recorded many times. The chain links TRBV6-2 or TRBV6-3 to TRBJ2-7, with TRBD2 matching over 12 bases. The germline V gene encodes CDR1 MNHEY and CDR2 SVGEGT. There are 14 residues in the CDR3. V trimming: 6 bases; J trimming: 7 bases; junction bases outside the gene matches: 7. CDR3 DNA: TGTGCCAGCAGGACTAGCGGGAGATCGAGTGAGCAGTACTTC. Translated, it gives CASRTSGRSSEQYF.

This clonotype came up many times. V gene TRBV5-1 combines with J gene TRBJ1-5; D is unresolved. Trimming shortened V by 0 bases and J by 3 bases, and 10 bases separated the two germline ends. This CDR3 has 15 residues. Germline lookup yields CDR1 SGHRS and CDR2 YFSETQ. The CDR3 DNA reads TGCGCCAGCAGCTTGGGGTCAGGACTCAATCAGCCCCAGCATTTT. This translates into CASSLGSGLNQPQHF.

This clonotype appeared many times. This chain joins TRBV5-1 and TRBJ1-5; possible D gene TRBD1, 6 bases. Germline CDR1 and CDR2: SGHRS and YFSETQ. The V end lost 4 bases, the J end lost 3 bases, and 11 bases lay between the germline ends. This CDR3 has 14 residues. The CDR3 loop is CASSADSANQPQHF. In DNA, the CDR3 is TGCGCCAGCAGCGCGGACAGCGCCAATCAGCCCCAGCATTTT.

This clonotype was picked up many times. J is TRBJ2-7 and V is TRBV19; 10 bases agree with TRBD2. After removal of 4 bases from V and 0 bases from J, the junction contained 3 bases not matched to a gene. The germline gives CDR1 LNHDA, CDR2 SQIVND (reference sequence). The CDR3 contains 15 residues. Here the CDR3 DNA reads TGTGCCAGTAGTAAACTAGCGGGGATCTCCTACGAGCAGTACTTC. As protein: CASSKLAGISYEQYF.

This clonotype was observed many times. The DNA for the CDR3 is TGCGCCAGCACCGGGGACAGGCGCAACTATGGCTACACCTTC. This gives the protein CASTGDRRNYGYTF. The chain links TRBV5-1 to TRBJ1-2; 8 bases line up with TRBD1. The CDR3 spans 14 residues. Germline V lookup: CDR1 SGHRS, CDR2 YFSETQ. V lost 6 bases and J lost 2; bases outside the gene matches: 6. Filled out from reference TRBV5-1 and TRBJ1-2, the complete variable domain reads KAGVTQTPRYLIKTRGQQVTLSCSPISGHRSVSWYQQTPGQGLQFLFEYFSETQRNKGNFPGRFSGRQFSNSRSEMNVSTLELGDSALYLCASTGDRRNYGYTFGSGTRLTVV.

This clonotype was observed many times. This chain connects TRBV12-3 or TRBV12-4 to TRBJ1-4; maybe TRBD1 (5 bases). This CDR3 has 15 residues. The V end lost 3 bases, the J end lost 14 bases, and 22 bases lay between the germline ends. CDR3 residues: CASSFRSGGAGRLFF. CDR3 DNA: TGTGCCAGCAGTTTTAGGTCGGGCGGGGCGGGACGTCTGTTTTTT.

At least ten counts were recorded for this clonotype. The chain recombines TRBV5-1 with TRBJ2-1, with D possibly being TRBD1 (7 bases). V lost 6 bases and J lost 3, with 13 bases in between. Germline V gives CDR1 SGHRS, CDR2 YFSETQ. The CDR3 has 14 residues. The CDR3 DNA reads TGCGCCAGCACCTGGGGGGACAGCTACAATGAGCAGTTCTTC. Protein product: CASTWGDSYNEQFF. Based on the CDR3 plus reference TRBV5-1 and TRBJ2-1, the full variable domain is KAGVTQTPRYLIKTRGQQVTLSCSPISGHRSVSWYQQTPGQGLQFLFEYFSETQRNKGNFPGRFSGRQFSNSRSEMNVSTLELGDSALYLCASTWGDSYNEQFFGPGTRLTVL.

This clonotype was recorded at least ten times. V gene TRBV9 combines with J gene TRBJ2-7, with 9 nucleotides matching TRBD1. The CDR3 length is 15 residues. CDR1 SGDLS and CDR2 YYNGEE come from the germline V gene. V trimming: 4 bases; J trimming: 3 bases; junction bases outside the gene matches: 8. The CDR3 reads CASSSGGTGIYEQYF. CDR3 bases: TGTGCCAGCAGCTCCGGGGGGACAGGGATCTACGAGCAGTACTTC.

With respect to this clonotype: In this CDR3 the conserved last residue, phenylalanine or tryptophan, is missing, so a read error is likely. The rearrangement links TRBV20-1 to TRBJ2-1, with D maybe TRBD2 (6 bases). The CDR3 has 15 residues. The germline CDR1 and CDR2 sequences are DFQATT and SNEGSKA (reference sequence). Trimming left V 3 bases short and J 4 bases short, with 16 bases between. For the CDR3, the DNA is TGCAGTGCTAGCCGCGGGACGGGAATATACAATGAGCAGTTCTAC. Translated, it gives CSASRGTGIYNEQFY.

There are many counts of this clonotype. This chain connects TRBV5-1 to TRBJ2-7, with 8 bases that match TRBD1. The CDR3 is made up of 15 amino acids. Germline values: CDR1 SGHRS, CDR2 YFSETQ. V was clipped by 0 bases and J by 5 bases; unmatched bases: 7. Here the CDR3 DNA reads TGCGCCAGCAGCTTGGTTGGGACAGGTGTCGACGAGCAGTACTTC. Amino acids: CASSLVGTGVDEQYF.

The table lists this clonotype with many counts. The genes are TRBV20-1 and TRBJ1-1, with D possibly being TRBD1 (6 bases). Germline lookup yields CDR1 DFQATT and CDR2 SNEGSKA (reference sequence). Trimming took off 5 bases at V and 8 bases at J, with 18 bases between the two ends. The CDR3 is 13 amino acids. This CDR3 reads CSASLGRRGEAFF. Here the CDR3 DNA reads TGCAGTGCTTCCCTGGGGAGAAGGGGGGAAGCTTTCTTT.

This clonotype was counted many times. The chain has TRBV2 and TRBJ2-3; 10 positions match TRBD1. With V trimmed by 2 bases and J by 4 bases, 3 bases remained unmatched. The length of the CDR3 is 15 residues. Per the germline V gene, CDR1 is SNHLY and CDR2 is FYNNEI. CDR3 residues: CASSETGQGSDTQYF. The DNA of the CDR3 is TGTGCCAGCAGTGAAACGGGACAGGGGTCAGATACGCAGTATTTT.

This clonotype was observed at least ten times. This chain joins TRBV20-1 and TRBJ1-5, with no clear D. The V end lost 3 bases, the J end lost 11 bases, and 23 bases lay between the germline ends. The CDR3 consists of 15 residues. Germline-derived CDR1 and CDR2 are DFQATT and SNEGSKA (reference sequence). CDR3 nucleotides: TGCAGTGCTAGCCTCGGGAGCTCGTCTTCTTCGGCCCAGCATTTT. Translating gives CSASLGSSSSSAQHF.

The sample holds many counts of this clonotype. The CDR3 nucleotides are TGTGCCAGCAGACTGGGGACTAGCGGGAGTTTCGACAATGAGCAGTTCTTC. Its translation: CASRLGTSGSFDNEQFF. V and J are TRBV27 and TRBJ2-1, with 14 bases lining up with TRBD2. The germline gives CDR1 MNHEY, CDR2 SMNVEV (reference sequence). The junction had 9 bases not matched to a gene; V was cut back by 6 bases and J by 5 bases. The CDR3 is made up of 17 amino acids.

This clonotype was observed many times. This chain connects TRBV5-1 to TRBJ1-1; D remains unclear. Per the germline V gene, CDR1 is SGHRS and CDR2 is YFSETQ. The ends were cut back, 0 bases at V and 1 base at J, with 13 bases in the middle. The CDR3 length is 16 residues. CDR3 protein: CASSLAFVTANTEAFF. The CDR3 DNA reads TGCGCCAGCAGCTTGGCTTTCGTAACGGCGAACACTGAAGCTTTCTTT.

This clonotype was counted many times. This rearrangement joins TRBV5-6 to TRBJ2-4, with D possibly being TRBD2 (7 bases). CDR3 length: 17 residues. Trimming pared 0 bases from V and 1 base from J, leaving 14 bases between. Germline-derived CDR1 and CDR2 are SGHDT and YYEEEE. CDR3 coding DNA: TGTGCCAGCAGCTTGGACGGGGGGCTGAGGGCCAAAAACATTCAGTACTTC. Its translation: CASSLDGGLRAKNIQYF.

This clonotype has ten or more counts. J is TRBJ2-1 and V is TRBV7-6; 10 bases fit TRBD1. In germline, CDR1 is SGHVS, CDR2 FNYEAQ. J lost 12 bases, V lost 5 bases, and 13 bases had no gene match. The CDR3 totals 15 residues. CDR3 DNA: TGTGCCAGCAGCCCGCGGGACAGGGGTTATCAGGGGCAGTTCTTC. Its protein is CASSPRDRGYQGQFF.

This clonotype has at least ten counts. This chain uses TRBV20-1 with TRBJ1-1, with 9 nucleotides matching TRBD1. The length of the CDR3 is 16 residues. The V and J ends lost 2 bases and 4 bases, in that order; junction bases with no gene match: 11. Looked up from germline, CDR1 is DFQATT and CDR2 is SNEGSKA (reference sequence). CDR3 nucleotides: TGCAGTGCTAGACGGGACAGGGTATTAGGCGGCACTGAAGCTTTCTTT. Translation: CSARRDRVLGGTEAFF.

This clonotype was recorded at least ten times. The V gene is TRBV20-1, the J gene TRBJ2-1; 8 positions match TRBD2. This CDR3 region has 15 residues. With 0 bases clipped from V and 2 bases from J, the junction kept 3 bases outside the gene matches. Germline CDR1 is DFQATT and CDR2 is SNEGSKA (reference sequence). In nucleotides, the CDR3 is TGCAGTGCTAGAGACGGGAGGGACCCCTACAATGAGCAGTTCTTC. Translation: CSARDGRDPYNEQFF.